What follows describes a single T cell receptor beta chain. The antigen remains undetermined. Per the germline V gene, CDR1 is SQVTM and CDR2 is ANQGSEA. This CDR3 is 15 amino acids long. Trimming took 6 bases from V and 6 from J; bases not matched to a gene: 14. The data stem from a study of T cells after yellow fever vaccination. Findings and caveats of the study: Post-booster samples contained most primary-vaccination clones (roughly 96% CD4, 70% to 90% CD8).

TCRdb re-derived calls from the 5' RACE reads in MiXCR, one entry per CDR3 protein. The table shows some 400,000 distinct CDR3 sequences, with under 7.5% occurring only once. V is TRBV29-1 and J is TRBJ2-3; 8 bases are shared with TRBD2. The sequences come from PBMCs, collected 5 days after the yellow fever booster vaccination. The TCR sequence derives from a man younger than 40 who received the YFV17D yellow fever vaccine. This chain's CDR3 is CSVSPGAGGGDTQYF. In DNA, the CDR3 is TGCAGCGTATCTCCCGGGGCGGGAGGAGGCGATACGCAGTATTTT.